The clone carrying this T cell receptor (beta chain) was seen many times. Generated by immunoSEQ multiplex PCR, the TCRdb table keeps only in-frame clones and is missing some. The repertoire holds about 200,000 clones, with about 84% as singletons. The entry originates in a study of blood T cell repertoires in COVID-19. For the study at large: Both acute and convalescent COVID-19 samples were obtained from the United States, Italy and Spain. The analysed material was cDNA or gDNA that came from T cells, B-cell-depleted T cells, or PBMCs.

Germline lookup yields CDR1 SGHAT and CDR2 FQDESV (reference sequence). V gave up 7 bases and J gave up 4 bases; unmatched junction bases: 14. This CDR3 has 16 amino acids. The TCR originated in a human donor in a cohort sampled during active COVID-19. Material: peripheral blood. This chain links TRBV11-1 with TRBJ2-7; TRBD2 aligns across 9 bases. The CDR3 nucleotides read TGTGCCAGCACCAGAGAGCCTAGCGGGATATCTTACGAGCAGTACTTC. Its translation: CASTREPSGISYEQYF.